This T cell receptor beta chain came from a study of graft-versus-host responses after intestinal transplantation. Trimming took 4 bases from V and 6 from J, leaving 9 bases between them. The germline V gene encodes CDR1 MGHDK and CDR2 SYGVNS. CDR3 length: 12 amino acids. To note about this clone: Antigen: not known.

Only in-frame clones appear in the TCRdb table, and some are missing; sequencing was by immunoSEQ multiplex PCR. This table has about 86,000 clones, 88% appearing once. The source of this sequence is a human donor who was the organ donor for an intestinal transplant. This sequence joins TRBV25-1 and TRBJ1-2; D remains unclear. The sample was unstimulated CD4+ T cells sorted from spleen or lymph node cells, taken before transplant. CDR3 sequence (DNA): TGTGCCAGCAGTGCCCGGGATGATGGCTACACCTTC. This translates into CASSARDDGYTF.